This T cell receptor (beta chain) derives from a study of cytomegalovirus exposure and HLA in healthy donors. Study-wide points: A list of approximately 160 TCR beta chains associated with cytomegalovirus was given. Reports indicated that the classifier achieved high specificity and sensitivity in diagnosing cytomegalovirus status.

Comment on this clone: Antigen specificity is unknown.

The primer mix had 60 Vbeta and 13 Jbeta primers. Sequenced by immunoSEQ multiplex PCR; TCRdb stores in-frame clones only, minus some. Of approximately 190,000 clones in the sample, under 70% were seen once. The sequenced sample was PBMCs. The receptor was isolated from a man in his forties in good health and CMV-seropositive.

CDR3 nucleotide sequence: TGTGCCAGCAGTTTTACGGTCTCTGGGGCCAACGTCCTGACTTTC. This encodes CASSFTVSGANVLTF. The chain joins TRBV28 to TRBJ2-6; D gene unclear. This CDR3 is 15 amino acids long. Germline V gene data show CDR1 as MDHEN and CDR2 as SYDVKM. V dropped 3 bases and J dropped 0 bases, with 6 bases sitting between them.